This is a list of T cell receptor beta chains from one sample in a study of beta chain features in type 1 diabetes. The data were produced by immunoSEQ multiplex PCR, yet TCRdb's version contains in-frame clones alone and is incomplete. The repertoire consists of 160,000 or so clones, with 8% to 9.5% occurring once and the leading ten covering over 0.5%. The sequenced sample consisted of central memory CD4+ T cells from blood. The receptor set was obtained from a woman aged 18-29 years with type 1 diabetes. Each CDR3 is given with its conserved first and last residue. D genes are given only for firm matches. Size is omitted from some rows. Given values are once, few, many or a class for expanded clones.

>TRBV15|TRBJ1-2|-|-
CATSRAGPNYGYTF
TGTGCCACCAGCAGAGCGGGTCCTAACTATGGCTACACCTTC
>TRBV7-8|TRBJ1-5|-|TRBD1
CASSSLGGTGTGRNQPQHF
TGTGCCAGCAGCTCATTAGGCGGGACCGGGACAGGCCGCAATCAGCCCCAGCATTTT
>TRBV5-8|TRBJ2-5|-|TRBD2
CASSRGLAEQETQYF
TGTGCCAGCAGCCGAGGACTAGCGGAACAAGAGACCCAGTACTTC
>TRBV6-5|TRBJ2-1|-|TRBD2
CASSSRGSGREQFF
TGTGCCAGCAGTTCGCGGGGTAGCGGGCGTGAGCAGTTCTTC
>TRBV29-1|TRBJ2-7|-|TRBD1
CSFDFRDRGLQSYEQYF
TGCAGCTTTGACTTCCGGGACAGGGGGCTCCAGAGCTACGAGCAGTACTTC
>TRBV2|TRBJ1-1|-|-
CAVQGNTEAFF
TGTGCCGTGCAGGGAAACACTGAAGCTTTCTTT
>TRBV19|TRBJ2-7|-|-
CASSQQLSTYEQYF
TGTGCCAGTAGTCAACAGCTTTCCACCTACGAGCAGTACTTC
>TRBV5-1|TRBJ2-2|few|-
CASSLGQNTGELFF
TGCGCCAGCAGCTTGGGACAGAACACCGGGGAGCTGTTTTTT
>TRBV11-3|TRBJ2-1|few|TRBD2
CASSLGGGGYNEQFF
TGTGCCAGCAGCTTAGGCGGGGGGGGCTACAATGAGCAGTTCTTC
>TRBV29-1|TRBJ1-1|few|TRBD1
CSVEIGGANTEAFF
TGCAGCGTTGAAATAGGGGGCGCGAACACTGAAGCTTTCTTT
>TRBV7-2|TRBJ2-3|few|TRBD2
CASSRGLAGGTTEQYF
TGTGCCAGCAGCCGAGGACTAGCGGGGGGGACCACTGAGCAGTATTTT
>TRBV15|TRBJ1-1|few|-
CATSRARANTEAFF
TGTGCCACCAGCAGAGCGCGAGCGAACACTGAAGCTTTCTTT
>TRBV9|TRBJ2-1|-|-
CASSVESVNEQFF
TGTGCCAGCAGCGTAGAATCGGTCAATGAGCAGTTCTTC
>TRBV19|TRBJ2-7|few|TRBD2
CASSTSGNPYEQYF
TGTGCCAGTAGTACTAGCGGGAATCCCTACGAGCAGTACTTC
>TRBV27|TRBJ1-5|few|-
CASHGGSNQPQHF
TGTGCCAGCCATGGAGGTAGCAATCAGCCCCAGCATTTT
>TRBV18|TRBJ2-7|-|-
CASSPTEGEQYF
TGTGCCAGCTCACCCACGGAGGGCGAGCAGTACTTC
>TRBV2|TRBJ2-3|many|TRBD2
CASKRESSTDTQYF
TGTGCCTCGAAGCGGGAGTCTAGCACAGATACGCAGTATTTT
>TRBV7-2|TRBJ1-2|-|TRBD1
CASRRTGEDYGYTF
TGTGCCAGCAGAAGGACAGGGGAGGACTATGGCTACACCTTC
>TRBV7-9|TRBJ2-5|-|-
CASSLDGGASQETQYF
TGTGCCAGCAGCTTAGATGGAGGGGCTAGTCAAGAGACCCAGTACTTC
>TRBV5-1|TRBJ2-1|-|-
CASSLVSSHEQFF
TGCGCCAGCAGCTTGGTTAGCTCCCATGAGCAGTTCTTC
>TRBV30|TRBJ1-1|few|-
CAWSVPGGVPGPAFF
TGTGCCTGGAGTGTACCCGGGGGGGTCCCTGGTCCGGCTTTCTTT
>TRBV30|TRBJ2-5|few|TRBD2
CAWRRAGAMGETQYF
TGTGCCTGGAGAAGAGCGGGAGCTATGGGAGAGACCCAGTACTTC
>TRBV29-1|TRBJ2-2|-|TRBD1
CSVRQGYVGELFF
TGCAGCGTCCGACAGGGATATGTCGGGGAGCTGTTTTTT
>TRBV7-9|TRBJ2-7|-|-
CASSLLRDGSRYEQYF
TGTGCCAGCAGCTTACTCCGGGACGGGAGTCGGTACGAGCAGTACTTC
>TRBV27|TRBJ1-6|-|-
CASRPTGYNSPLHF
TGTGCCAGCAGACCCACAGGTTATAATTCACCCCTCCACTTT
>TRBV2|TRBJ1-5|few|-
CASSRNGKGDPQHF
TGTGCCAGCAGTCGGAACGGCAAAGGAGACCCCCAGCATTTT
>TRBV7-2|TRBJ2-1|-|TRBD2
CASSPGGSGMYNEQFF
TGTGCCAGCAGCCCTGGAGGTAGCGGGATGTACAATGAGCAGTTCTTC
>TRBV5-1|TRBJ2-1|-|TRBD1
CASSKGTGINEQFF
TGCGCCAGCAGCAAAGGGACAGGTATCAATGAGCAGTTCTTC
>TRBV4-1|TRBJ1-1|-|-
CASSRQLNTEAFF
TGCGCCAGCAGTCGACAGCTAAACACTGAAGCTTTCTTT
>TRBV5-8|TRBJ1-2|-|TRBD1
CASSLWLTGGNYGYTF
TGTGCCAGCAGCTTGTGGTTGACAGGGGGTAACTATGGCTACACCTTC
>TRBV6-6|TRBJ1-2|-|-
CASSRQDGYTF
TGTGCCAGCAGCCGACAGGACGGCTACACCTTC
>TRBV7-9|TRBJ1-2|few|TRBD1
CASSSTGIGSHYGYTF
TGTGCCAGCAGCTCGACAGGGATCGGCTCCCACTATGGCTACACCTTC
>TRBV5-1|TRBJ2-7|many|TRBD1
CASRPGQGAEQYF
TGCGCCAGCAGGCCGGGACAGGGGGCCGAGCAGTACTTC
>TRBV15|TRBJ2-3|-|-
CATSSGGAYGDTQYF
TGTGCCACCAGCAGTGGGGGCGCTTACGGGGATACGCAGTATTTT
>TRBV18|TRBJ2-3|few|-
CASSPAGHRTDTQYF
TGTGCCAGCTCACCTGCGGGGCACCGCACAGATACGCAGTATTTT
>TRBV14|TRBJ1-1|many|-
CASSQRRNTEAFF
TGTGCCAGCAGCCAAAGGAGGAACACTGAAGCTTTCTTT
>TRBV14|TRBJ1-2|few|TRBD1
CASSQVGTGPYGYTF
TGTGCCAGCAGCCAAGTCGGGACAGGGCCTTATGGCTACACCTTC
>TRBV11-1|TRBJ2-7|-|-
CASSLRPGLYEQYF
TGTGCCAGCAGCTTACGGCCGGGACTCTACGAGCAGTACTTC
>TRBV5-1|TRBJ2-5|few|TRBD1
CASSLRGQGETQYF
TGCGCCAGCAGCTTGCGGGGACAGGGGGAGACCCAGTACTTC
>TRBV4-1|TRBJ1-2|-|-
CASSLGGPGNYGYTF
TGCGCCAGCAGCCTGGGGGGGCCGGGTAACTATGGCTACACCTTC
>TRBV25-1|TRBJ1-5|few|-
CASSGSGQPQHF
TGTGCCAGCAGTGGATCGGGTCAGCCCCAGCATTTT
>TRBV18|TRBJ1-4|-|-
CASSPTTGGGEKLFF
TGTGCCAGCTCACCTACGACCGGGGGGGGTGAAAAACTGTTTTTT
>TRBV7-8|TRBJ2-7|few|TRBD2
CASSATAGGRYEQYF
TGTGCCAGCAGTGCAACGGCGGGAGGGCGGTACGAGCAGTACTTC
>TRBV29-1|TRBJ2-3|few|-
CSARTPDTQYF
TGCAGCGCGAGGACTCCAGATACGCAGTATTTT
>TRBV29-1|TRBJ2-7|-|TRBD2
CSAKTGTNSYEQYF
TGCAGCGCAAAAACCGGGACTAACTCCTACGAGCAGTACTTC